The 6 T cell receptor beta chains below come from one sample, sequenced in a study of Ad26.COV2.S vaccination and SARS-CoV-2 variants. TCRdb's copy holds only in-frame clones and misses some; the assay was immunoSEQ multiplex PCR. This sample yields some 240,000 clones, of which approximately 88% are seen a single time; less than 3.5% belongs to the top ten. Documented treatment: roughly 18 received Ad26.COV2.S at low or high dose, single or two shots; about 5 received placebo; per-sample allocation not given. The study sampled participants on day 63 after the first vaccine or placebo injection. The sequencing used peripheral blood, collected in a trial of Ad26.COV2.S vaccine versus placebo. These receptors came from a person aged 18-65 years who received the Ad26.COV2.S COVID-19 vaccine or a placebo.

The chain joins TRBV7-9 to TRBJ1-6, with 8 bases lining up with TRBD1. The CDR3 contains 15 residues. The junction had 6 bases not matched to a gene; V was cut back by 4 bases and J by 7 bases. The germline gives CDR1 SEHNR, CDR2 FQNEAQ (reference sequence). CDR3 protein: CASSSKGQVNSPLHF. The CDR3 nucleotides read TGTGCCAGCAGCTCTAAGGGACAGGTCAATTCACCCCTCCACTTT.

The gene calls are TRBV4-2 and TRBJ1-4, with no clear D. The CDR3 runs to 14 residues. The germline V gene has CDR1 LGHNA and CDR2 YNFKEQ. V lost 1 base and J lost 7, with 10 bases in between. The CDR3 loop is CASSQGEGGEKLFF. For the CDR3, the DNA is TGTGCCAGCAGCCAAGGTGAGGGTGGTGAAAAACTGTTTTTT.

V gene TRBV19 combines with J gene TRBJ2-7, with 7 positions matching TRBD1. CDR3 size: 13 residues. The germline gives CDR1 LNHDA, CDR2 SQIVND (reference sequence). V trimming: 5 bases; J trimming: 8 bases; junction bases outside the gene matches: 9. CDR3 loop: CASSAGTVAQQYF. CDR3 in DNA: TGTGCCAGTAGTGCCGGGACAGTAGCGCAGCAGTACTTC.

This clone was seen a single time. The rearrangement joins TRBV19 to TRBJ1-6, with D perhaps TRBD1 (5 bases). Germline-derived CDR1 and CDR2 are LNHDA and SQIVND (reference sequence). This CDR3 contains 13 residues. The germline V and J ends were trimmed by 6 bases and 6 bases, with 9 bases remaining between them. The CDR3 protein is CASRPGRNSPLHF. DNA for the CDR3: TGTGCCAGTAGACCAGGGCGTAATTCACCCCTCCACTTT.

A single count supports this clone. The CDR3 nucleotides are TGTGCCAGCAGTGAAGGGGGCTCCTACGAGCAGTACGTC. Translated, it gives CASSEGGSYEQYV. The chain uses TRBV6-1 and TRBJ2-7; D remains unclear. Germline CDR1 reads MNHNS; CDR2 reads SASEGT. The length of the CDR3 is 13 residues. V shed 1 base and J shed 0 bases, with 4 bases lying between them.

The chain links TRBV7-9 to TRBJ1-2; D gene uncertain. The CDR3 length is 15 residues. Trimming took 5 bases from V and 4 from J, leaving 17 bases between them. In germline, CDR1 is SEHNR, CDR2 FQNEAQ (reference sequence). The CDR3 is CASSATAHDFYGYTF. The CDR3 nucleotides are TGTGCCAGCAGCGCTACAGCTCACGACTTCTATGGCTACACCTTC. Filled out from reference TRBV7-9 and TRBJ1-2, the complete variable domain reads DTGVSQNPRHKITKRGQNVTFRCDPISEHNRLYWYRQTLGQGPEFLTYFQNEAQLEKSRLLSDRFSAERPKGSFSTLEIQRTEQGDSAMYLCASSATAHDFYGYTFGSGTRLTVV.